The 31 T cell receptor beta chains below were found in one sample sequenced in a study of shared clonotypes between healthy human individuals. Libraries were prepared by immunoSEQ multiplex PCR; TCRdb keeps only in-frame clonotypes and omits some of them. The profile shows 2 million to 3 million clones, 93% of them singletons. Sequencing was done on a sample of naive CD4+ T cells from PBMCs. The subset here: CD45RA+ positively selected. These receptors originate from a man between 18 and 29 years old in good health. Some clones in this sample may be carry-over from other donors' samples.

This chain links TRBV2 with TRBJ2-1, with 7 bases lining up with TRBD2. Germline V gene lookup returns CDR1 SNHLY and CDR2 FYNNEI. This CDR3 has 14 residues. The V and J ends lost 3 bases and 4 bases, in that order; junction bases with no gene match: 3. The CDR3 bases are TGTGCCAGCAGTGACCAGCGGGATTACAATGAGCAGTTCTTC. This encodes CASSDQRDYNEQFF.

The gene calls are TRBV9 and TRBJ2-1, with no clear D. The CDR3 runs to 14 residues. The ends were cut back, 0 bases at V and 9 bases at J, with 13 bases in the middle. Per the germline V gene, CDR1 is SGDLS and CDR2 is YYNGEE. The CDR3 DNA follows: TGTGCCAGCAGCGTAGCTTTGGCGGACCGTGAGCAGTTCTTC. Translation gives CASSVALADREQFF.

The table lists this clone with a count of one. The rearrangement links TRBV4-3 to TRBJ2-4; D is perhaps TRBD2 (5 bases). V was pared by 1 base and J by 7 bases, with 11 bases between. This CDR3 comprises 14 residues. Germline CDR1 LGHNA, CDR2 YSLEER. The CDR3 protein is CASSQGGRGNIQYF. The CDR3, as DNA: TGCGCCAGCAGCCAAGGAGGGCGTGGGAACATTCAGTACTTC.

The gene calls are TRBV6-5 and TRBJ1-1; D is perhaps TRBD1 (5 bases). CDR1 and CDR2 (germline): MNHEY, SVGAGI. This CDR3 has 15 residues. The germline V and J ends were trimmed by 8 bases and 3 bases, with 19 bases remaining between them. The CDR3 is CASQLNNGGYTEAFF. The CDR3 DNA reads as TGTGCCAGCCAACTTAATAACGGGGGGTACACTGAAGCTTTCTTT.

The gene calls are TRBV6-4 and TRBJ2-7; possibly TRBD1 or TRBD2 for D (6 bases each). Germline values: CDR1 MRHNA, CDR2 SNTAGT. CDR3 length: 16 amino acids. The germline V and J ends were trimmed by 10 bases and 6 bases, with 28 bases remaining between them. CDR3 bases: TGTGCCACAATGAGGGGGGTACCCCGTCCCTCGGGCGAGCAGTACTTC. It encodes CATMRGVPRPSGEQYF.

This chain links TRBV7-9 with TRBJ2-5; tentative D call: TRBD1 (5 bases). The J call may be incorrect, as the DNA end agrees better with TRBJ2-7. Looked up from germline, CDR1 is SEHNR and CDR2 is FQNEAQ (reference sequence). The CDR3 is 14 residues long. The CDR3 spells CASSARQSSYEQYF. In nucleotides, the CDR3 is TGTGCCAGCAGCGCTAGACAGAGCTCCTACGAGCAGTACTTC.

This clone was observed a single time. The chain employs TRBV29-1 and TRBJ2-5, with a possible D match to TRBD1 (5 bases). Germline V gene lookup returns CDR1 SQVTM and CDR2 ANQGSEA. The CDR3 length is 11 residues. V lost 8 bases, J lost 4 bases, and 11 bases lay in between. The CDR3 sequence is CSTAQGETQYF. The CDR3 DNA is TGCAGCACTGCCCAGGGAGAGACCCAGTACTTC. Together with reference TRBV29-1 and TRBJ2-5, the CDR3 gives the full variable domain: SAVISQKPSRDICQRGTSLTIQCQVDSQVTMMFWYRQQPGQSLTLIATANQGSEATYESGFVIDKFPISRPNLTFSTLTVSNMSPEDSSIYLCSTAQGETQYFGPGTRLLVL.

The chain has TRBV2 and TRBJ2-2; D is uncertain. The V gene lost 7 bases and the J gene lost 7 bases, with 13 bases spanning the gap. Germline lookup yields CDR1 SNHLY and CDR2 FYNNEI. The CDR3 is 13 amino acids. The CDR3 protein is CASTGYFDGELFF. CDR3 in DNA: TGTGCCAGCACCGGCTACTTCGACGGGGAGCTGTTTTTT.

This chain links TRBV4-3 with TRBJ2-3; 8 positions agree with TRBD2. V trimming: 1 base; J trimming: 9 bases; junction bases outside the gene matches: 12. This CDR3 spans 16 amino acids. Looked up from germline, CDR1 is LGHNA and CDR2 is YSLEER. The CDR3 loop is CASSQGTQSGRGTQYF. CDR3 nucleotides: TGCGCCAGCAGCCAAGGGACTCAAAGCGGGAGAGGGACGCAGTATTTT.

The chain joins TRBV5-1 to TRBJ2-2; 14 positions agree with TRBD2. After removal of 0 bases from V and 2 bases from J, the junction contained 3 bases not matched to a gene. Looked up from germline, CDR1 is SGHRS and CDR2 is YFSETQ. The length of the CDR3 is 18 residues. CDR3 in amino acids: CASSLGLAGGPNTGELFF. DNA of the CDR3: TGCGCCAGCAGCTTGGGACTAGCGGGAGGGCCTAACACCGGGGAGCTGTTTTTT.

V gene TRBV27 combines with J gene TRBJ2-1; weak D call: TRBD2 (5 bases). V dropped 8 bases and J dropped 3 bases, with 23 bases sitting between them. In germline, CDR1 is MNHEY, CDR2 SMNVEV (reference sequence). The CDR3 sequence is 17 residues long. CDR3 nucleotide sequence: TGTGCCAGCGGCAGTTACGGAGGATCCTTTATCTACAATGAGCAGTTCTTC. It codes for CASGSYGGSFIYNEQFF.

In this sample, this clone turned up once. The V call is TRBV10-3, the J call TRBJ2-7; 8 bases agree with TRBD2. Trimming took 8 bases from V and 0 from J; bases not matched to a gene: 6. Germline V CDR1 and CDR2: ENHRY, SYGVKD. This CDR3 is 14 amino acids long. The CDR3: CAIFSGGDSYEQYF. In DNA, the CDR3 is TGTGCCATCTTTTCGGGAGGGGACTCCTACGAGCAGTACTTC.

CDR3 in amino acids: CASGGLAAYNEQFF. CDR3 bases: TGTGCCAGCGGGGGACTAGCGGCTTACAATGAGCAGTTCTTC. The genes are TRBV2 and TRBJ2-1; 11 bases are a match to TRBD2. CDR1 is SNHLY and CDR2 is FYNNEI in the germline V gene. The V segment lost 8 bases and the J segment 4 bases; nucleotides outside the gene matches: 4. CDR3 size: 14 residues.

The CDR3 bases are TGTGCCAGCAGTTACAGGGTCACAGATACGCAGTATTTT. It is translated as CASSYRVTDTQYF. The chain combines TRBV28 with TRBJ2-3, with D perhaps matching TRBD1 (6 bases). The CDR3 has 13 amino acids. V was trimmed by 4 bases and J by 2 bases, leaving 7 bases between them. Germline V gives CDR1 MDHEN, CDR2 SYDVKM. Complete variable domain (other parts from reference TRBV28 and TRBJ2-3): DVKVTQSSRYLVKRTGEKVFLECVQDMDHENMFWYRQDPGLGLRLIYFSYDVKMKEKGDIPEGYSVSREKKERFSLILESASTNQTSMYLCASSYRVTDTQYFGPGTRLTVL.

The V call is TRBV6-5, the J call TRBJ2-5; D is uncertain. This CDR3 is built from 13 residues. CDR1 is MNHEY, CDR2 SVGAGI, per germline. Between the trimmed V and J ends, which lost 8 bases and 5 bases, there was a span of 15 bases. The CDR3 bases are TGTGCCAGCTTTCGTAGTGGATGGGAGACCCAGTACTTC. Amino acids: CASFRSGWETQYF.

There are a few counts of this clone. This chain links TRBV7-2 with TRBJ1-1; D may be TRBD1 (5 bases). V was clipped by 5 bases and J by 11 bases, with 18 bases between them. The CDR3 sequence is 13 residues long. Germline V gene lookup returns CDR1 SGHTA and CDR2 FQGNSA. The CDR3 nucleotides are TGTGCCAGCAGCCTCCGTGATGGGGGAATCGCTTTCTTT. Protein: CASSLRDGGIAFF.

V and J are TRBV28 and TRBJ2-1; D gene ambiguous. The CDR3 has 15 residues. V gave up 5 bases and J gave up 7 bases, with 18 bases separating them. CDR1 is MDHEN, CDR2 SYDVKM, per germline. This CDR3 is CASSNWQKSTNEQFF. The CDR3 nucleotides read TGTGCCAGCAGTAATTGGCAGAAGTCAACGAATGAGCAGTTCTTC. Together with reference TRBV28 and TRBJ2-1, the CDR3 gives the full variable domain: DVKVTQSSRYLVKRTGEKVFLECVQDMDHENMFWYRQDPGLGLRLIYFSYDVKMKEKGDIPEGYSVSREKKERFSLILESASTNQTSMYLCASSNWQKSTNEQFFGPGTRLTVL.

The rearrangement joins TRBV5-1 to TRBJ1-4, with a weak D call TRBD1 (6 bases). The CDR3 contains 14 residues. Germline-derived CDR1 and CDR2 are SGHRS and YFSETQ. V was pared by 3 bases and J by 8 bases, with 14 bases between. In DNA, the CDR3 is TGCGCCAGCAGCTGGGATGGACAGTGGGAAAAACTGTTTTTT. Its protein product is CASSWDGQWEKLFF.

This clone was found once. V is TRBV19 and J is TRBJ1-2; D remains ambiguous. Deletions cut 2 bases from V and 3 bases from J, with 7 bases between. Germline CDR1 reads LNHDA; CDR2 reads SQIVND (reference sequence). The CDR3 loop spans 13 amino acids. The CDR3: CASSISMYYGYTF. The CDR3 nucleotides read TGTGCCAGTAGTATATCGATGTACTATGGCTACACCTTC. The whole variable domain, filled in from reference TRBV19 and TRBJ1-2, reads DGGITQSPKYLFRKEGQNVTLSCEQNLNHDAMYWYRQDPGQGLRLIYYSQIVNDFQKGDIAEGYSVSREKKESFPLTVTSAQKNPTAFYLCASSISMYYGYTFGSGTRLTVV.

About this clone: At one boundary the junction diverges from the germline segment, which might be a read error. V usage is TRBV25-1 and J usage is TRBJ1-3; D ambiguous. CDR3 length: 15 residues. Germline CDR1 and CDR2: MGHDK and SYGVNS. The chain's CDR3 is CASRELGYSGNTIYF. CDR3 in DNA: TGTGCCAGCAGAGAATTGGGCTACTCTGGAAACACCATATATTTT.

The CDR3 DNA reads TGTGCCAGCAGGGGCGACGCAACTTACGAGCAGTACTTC. Protein product: CASRGDATYEQYF. The chain links TRBV6-1 to TRBJ2-7; D is undetermined. The V end lost 6 bases, the J end lost 4 bases, and 13 bases lay between the germline ends. CDR3 length: 13 residues. CDR1 is MNHNS, CDR2 SASEGT, per germline.

The gene calls are TRBV5-6 and TRBJ2-6; D gene unclear. V lost 2 bases and J lost 0, with 15 bases in between. The CDR3 length is 18 residues. The germline V gene encodes CDR1 SGHDT and CDR2 YYEEEE. The CDR3 region is CASSFVRSANSGANVLTF. The DNA for the CDR3 is TGTGCCAGCAGCTTTGTTCGGTCCGCCAACTCTGGGGCCAACGTCCTGACTTTC.

The chain has TRBV28 and TRBJ2-7, with 12 nucleotides matching TRBD2. The length of the CDR3 is 14 residues. Unmatched junction bases numbered 7, after V lost 7 bases and J lost 6 bases. Germline assignment: CDR1 MDHEN and CDR2 SYDVKM. CDR3 in DNA: TGTGCCAGCAACCCCAGACTAGCGGGAGTCGAGCAGTACTTC. It is translated as CASNPRLAGVEQYF.

The sample holds a few counts of this clone. The genes are TRBV18 and TRBJ1-1, with a weak D call TRBD1 (6 bases). This CDR3 comprises 14 residues. Germline CDR1 and CDR2: KGHSH and LQKENI. V shed 5 bases and J shed 2 bases, with 12 bases lying between them. The CDR3 nucleotides are TGTGCCAGCTCATCCTTGGACAGAAACACTGAAGCTTTCTTT. Translated, it gives CASSSLDRNTEAFF. Together with reference TRBV18 and TRBJ1-1, the CDR3 gives the full variable domain: NAGVMQNPRHLVRRRGQEARLRCSPMKGHSHVYWYRQLPEEGLKFMVYLQKENIIDESGMPKERFSAEFPKEGPSILRIQQVVRGDSAAYFCASSSLDRNTEAFFGQGTRLTVV.

The rearrangement uses TRBV5-4 and TRBJ2-5; maybe TRBD2 (5 bases). Trimming removed 4 bases from V and 5 bases from J, with 12 bases in between. This CDR3 comprises 13 residues. The germline CDR1 and CDR2 sequences are SGHNT and YYREEE (reference sequence). The CDR3 loop is CASSRGIGETQYF. The CDR3 DNA follows: TGTGCCAGCAGCCGAGGGATTGGGGAGACCCAGTACTTC.

The chain recombines TRBV2 with TRBJ2-1; D is perhaps TRBD2 (5 bases). V lost 6 bases and J lost 6, with 6 bases in between. The CDR3 runs to 11 residues. Per germline, CDR1 SNHLY and CDR2 FYNNEI. For the CDR3, the DNA is TGTGCCAGCAGGGACTCCAATGAGCAGTTCTTC. This translates into CASRDSNEQFF. The whole variable domain, filled in from reference TRBV2 and TRBJ2-1, reads EPEVTQTPSHQVTQMGQEVILRCVPISNHLYFYWYRQILGQKVEFLVSFYNNEISEKSEIFDDQFSVERPDGSNFTLKIRSTKLEDSAMYFCASRDSNEQFFGPGTRLTVL.

V is TRBV2 and J is TRBJ1-1; TRBD1 matches at 8 bases. CDR1 and CDR2 from the germline V gene are SNHLY and FYNNEI. V was clipped by 4 bases and J by 7 bases; unmatched bases: 8. The CDR3 covers 14 residues. This chain's CDR3 is CASSAGTGQSEAFF. The CDR3 bases are TGTGCCAGCAGTGCCGGGACAGGCCAGAGTGAAGCTTTCTTT.

This clone has a single count. The chain employs TRBV15 and TRBJ2-7; 10 positions agree with TRBD1. CDR1 LNHNV and CDR2 YYDKDF come from the germline V gene (reference sequence). V lost 3 bases and J lost 2; bases outside the gene matches: 4. The CDR3 covers 15 residues. The CDR3 DNA is TGTGCCACCAGCAGGGGCGGGACAGGGGCCTACGAGCAGTACTTC. Translation: CATSRGGTGAYEQYF.

V usage is TRBV19 and J usage is TRBJ2-1, with a weak D call TRBD1 (6 bases). The CDR3 contains 15 residues. Trimming shortened V by 7 bases and J by 0 bases, and 13 bases separated the two germline ends. Germline V gene sequence: CDR1 LNHDA, CDR2 SQIVND (reference sequence). CDR3 loop: CASTTRGASYNEQFF. Here the CDR3 DNA reads TGTGCCAGTACCACCAGGGGCGCCTCCTACAATGAGCAGTTCTTC.

This chain links TRBV4-1 with TRBJ2-5, with 8 bases lining up with TRBD2. The length of the CDR3 is 17 residues. V gave up 4 bases and J gave up 0 bases; unmatched junction bases: 10. CDR1 is MGHRA, CDR2 YSYEKL, per germline. CDR3 bases: TGCGCCAGCAGCCTTACACTAGCGGCTACGTACCAAGAGACCCAGTACTTC. It encodes CASSLTLAATYQETQYF.

This chain uses TRBV29-1 with TRBJ1-2; D is perhaps TRBD1 (5 bases). Trimming left V 4 bases short and J 4 bases short, with 10 bases between. CDR1 is SQVTM and CDR2 is ANQGSEA in the germline V gene. The CDR3 is 12 amino acids. CDR3 coding DNA: TGCAGCGTTGGGGGGAGCCCCTATGGCTACACCTTC. Its protein is CSVGGSPYGYTF.